Below, 22 T cell receptor beta chains from the same sample are listed, as sequenced in a study of regulatory T cells in long-lasting Graves disease. TCR beta libraries were built with iRepertoire HTBI primers and Arm-PCR of CDR3 regions. Using its own MiXCR run on the multiplex PCR reads, TCRdb lists one record per CDR3 protein. The table shows 400,000 to 550,000 distinct CDR3 sequences, with 15% occurring only once. Stated time point: newly diagnosed GD, antithyroid drugs for less than 3 months. RNA extracted from PBMCs served as the sequencing template. The sample was also reused in another study, on T cells in Graves' hyperthyroidism and ophthalmopathy.

The sequencing used peripheral blood mononuclear cells (PBMCs), collected at new diagnosis, from a patient treated with antithyroid drugs. These TCRs come from a woman aged 25 to 39 with Graves disease.

The sample holds many counts of this clonotype. For the CDR3, the DNA is TGCGCCAGCAGTGAATCCGGAAGAGCGGGAGTTAAGGGGGAGCAGTACTTC. Translation: CASSESGRAGVKGEQYF. The J gene is TRBJ2-7, the V gene TRBV10-1; 8 positions match TRBD2. Germline assignment: CDR1 WNHNN and CDR2 SYGVQD (reference sequence). V trimming: 3 bases; J trimming: 7 bases; junction bases outside the gene matches: 17. The CDR3 runs 17 residues.

This clonotype was observed at least ten times. The CDR3 bases are TGTGCCAGCAGCTCGGGACGTGATACGCAGTATTTT. Its protein product is CASSSGRDTQYF. The genes are TRBV13 and TRBJ2-3, with D possibly being TRBD1 or TRBD2 (5 bases each). V was shortened by 4 bases and J by 6 bases, with 8 bases between the two germline ends. The CDR3 covers 12 residues. In germline, CDR1 is PRHDT, CDR2 FYEKMQ (reference sequence).

The chain couples TRBV6-2 or TRBV6-3 to TRBJ1-1, with TRBD1 matching 8 bases. CDR1 MNHEY and CDR2 SVGEGT come from the germline V gene. The CDR3 sequence is 15 residues long. V shed 2 bases and J 6 bases; nucleotides not matched to a gene: 8. Here the CDR3 reads CASSYGAGGAAEAFF. The CDR3 DNA follows: TGTGCCAGCAGTTACGGCGCAGGGGGCGCCGCTGAAGCTTTCTTT.

This clonotype was seen a handful of times. The chain is built from TRBV12-3 or TRBV12-4 and TRBJ2-5; D possibly corresponds to TRBD1 (6 bases). The germline V and J ends were trimmed by 8 bases and 5 bases, with 21 bases remaining between them. The CDR3 sequence is 15 residues long. DNA for the CDR3: TGTGCCAGCGGGTCCAAACAGGGTTTTGGGGAGACCCAGTACTTC. Its translation: CASGSKQGFGETQYF.

This clonotype came up many times. The rearrangement joins TRBV29-1 to TRBJ2-5; 11 bases line up with TRBD2. The V segment lost 6 bases and the J segment 5 bases; nucleotides outside the gene matches: 8. The length of the CDR3 is 14 residues. Germline CDR1 and CDR2: SQVTM and ANQGSEA. CDR3 nucleotide sequence: TGCAGCGTCTCTACTAGCGGGAGTACCGAGACCCAGTACTTC. Translation: CSVSTSGSTETQYF.

This clonotype came up a few times. The V call is TRBV19, the J call TRBJ1-5; tentatively, D is TRBD1 (5 bases). V was clipped by 4 bases and J by 4 bases, with 8 bases between them. Germline CDR1 LNHDA, CDR2 SQIVND (reference sequence). CDR3 length: 13 amino acids. In DNA form, the CDR3 reads TGTGCCAGTAGTACCAGGGAAAATCAGCCCCAGCATTTT. This translates into CASSTRENQPQHF.

This clonotype occurred many times. The chain uses TRBV20-1 and TRBJ2-7; a weak D match, TRBD1 (6 bases). Germline CDR1 DFQATT, CDR2 SNEGSKA (reference sequence). V lost 0 bases and J 2 bases, leaving 17 bases between the germline ends. The CDR3 is 16 residues long. The CDR3 sequence: CSARDSAPDSTYEQYF. CDR3 sequence (DNA): TGCAGTGCTAGAGATTCCGCCCCGGACAGCACCTACGAGCAGTACTTC.

The chain couples TRBV19 to TRBJ2-7; the match to TRBD2 covers 8 bases. Germline values: CDR1 LNHDA, CDR2 SQIVND (reference sequence). V dropped 1 base and J dropped 3; count of bases not matched to a gene: 2. This CDR3 comprises 14 residues. The CDR3 DNA sequence: TGTGCCAGTAGTATAGGGACTAGCAACTACGAGCAGTACTTC. This sequence encodes CASSIGTSNYEQYF.

The chain links TRBV10-2 to TRBJ1-5, with a possible D match to TRBD1 (6 bases). The V end lost 2 bases, the J end lost 1 base, and 9 bases lay between the germline ends. This CDR3 has 15 amino acids. CDR1 and CDR2 from the germline V gene are WSHSY and SAAADI. CDR3 bases: TGCGCCAGCAGTGAGGCAGGGGTCAGCAATCAGCCCCAGCATTTT. Protein product: CASSEAGVSNQPQHF.

This clonotype was counted ten times or more. The CDR3 DNA is TGTGCCAGCAGCCAAGGGGCCAGCTGGAGCTCCTACAATGAGCAGTTCTTC. Translating gives CASSQGASWSSYNEQFF. J is TRBJ2-1 and V is TRBV3-1; D is unclear. V was cut by 1 base and J by 0 bases, with 13 bases left in between. Germline CDR1 is LGHDT and CDR2 is YNNKEL (reference sequence). This CDR3 is built from 17 residues.

As to this clonotype: The junction departs from germline at one end; a sequencing error may be responsible. The V gene is TRBV4-2, the J gene TRBJ2-7; 9 bases line up with TRBD1. The CDR3 totals 14 residues. Germline CDR1 reads LGHNA; CDR2 reads YNFKEQ. The CDR3 reads CTSSQGQGSGEQHF. CDR3 coding DNA: TGTACCAGCAGCCAGGGACAGGGTTCAGGCGAGCAGCACTTC.

There are many counts of this clonotype. This chain joins TRBV28 and TRBJ2-1, with TRBD2 matching 7 bases. Germline trimming cut 4 bases from V and 3 bases from J; bases unmatched to any gene: 3. The germline CDR1 and CDR2 sequences are MDHEN and SYDVKM. CDR3 length: 14 residues. CDR3: CASSSPSGYNEQFF. For the CDR3, the DNA is TGTGCCAGCAGTTCCCCTAGCGGCTACAATGAGCAGTTCTTC. The variable domain in full, with the rest retrieved from reference TRBV28 and TRBJ2-1, is DVKVTQSSRYLVKRTGEKVFLECVQDMDHENMFWYRQDPGLGLRLIYFSYDVKMKEKGDIPEGYSVSREKKERFSLILESASTNQTSMYLCASSSPSGYNEQFFGPGTRLTVL.

This clonotype has at least ten counts. The rearrangement joins TRBV10-1 to TRBJ2-1; the match to TRBD2 covers 10 bases. The CDR3 is 19 amino acids. Germline-derived CDR1 and CDR2 are WNHNN and SYGVQD (reference sequence). Unmatched junction bases numbered 18, after V lost 3 bases and J lost 7 bases. CDR3 in DNA: TGCGCCAGCAGTGACCGGACTAGCGGAGCCCTAGGGGTTGGGAATGAGCAGTTCTTC. Its translation is CASSDRTSGALGVGNEQFF.

This clonotype was detected ten times or more. This sequence joins TRBV3-1 and TRBJ1-4; D remains ambiguous. This CDR3 is 16 amino acids long. The V and J ends lost 0 bases and 5 bases respectively, with 13 bases between them. The germline V gene has CDR1 LGHDT and CDR2 YNNKEL (reference sequence). In DNA form, the CDR3 reads TGTGCCAGCAGCCAAGATGTTGGGGTGGCGAATGAAAAACTGTTTTTT. Translation gives CASSQDVGVANEKLFF.

This chain joins TRBV10-3 and TRBJ2-3, with 14 bases lining up with TRBD2. This CDR3 has 18 amino acids. Germline V gene lookup returns CDR1 ENHRY and CDR2 SYGVKD. V gave up 6 bases and J gave up 2 bases; unmatched junction bases: 10. This CDR3 reads CAIRAPEGLAGDTDTQYF. As DNA, the CDR3 is TGTGCCATCAGAGCACCCGAGGGACTAGCGGGAGACACAGATACGCAGTATTTT.

Many counts were recorded for this clonotype. This sequence joins TRBV18 and TRBJ1-2; D not resolved. Trimming pared 3 bases from V and 3 bases from J, leaving 14 bases between. The CDR3 sequence is 15 residues long. The V gene's germline CDR1 is KGHSH and CDR2 LQKENI. In nucleotides, the CDR3 is TGTGCCAGCTCACCTCGAGACACCCTATACTATGGCTACACCTTC. Translated, it gives CASSPRDTLYYGYTF.

This clonotype was counted many times. This rearrangement joins TRBV7-9 to TRBJ1-2, with TRBD1 as a possible D gene (6 bases). The CDR3 runs 13 residues. Germline lookup yields CDR1 SEHNR and CDR2 FQNEAQ (reference sequence). The V end was cut by 4 bases, the J end by 5 bases, with 11 bases between. This CDR3 reads CASSSGELYGYTF. CDR3 nucleotides: TGTGCCAGCAGCTCAGGGGAACTATATGGCTACACCTTC.

The CDR3 DNA reads as TGTGCCATGGAAGGGACAGGGGTTCCCGGGGAGCTGTTTTTT. As protein: CAMEGTGVPGELFF. This chain links TRBV10-3 with TRBJ2-2; 10 bases match TRBD1. Germline-derived CDR1 and CDR2 are ENHRY and SYGVKD. The V gene end was trimmed by 9 bases and the J gene end by 6 bases; junction bases not matched to a gene: 7. This CDR3 is built from 14 residues.

This clonotype was detected a few times. This chain links TRBV7-8 with TRBJ1-2; 7 positions match TRBD1. This CDR3 contains 14 residues. Germline assignment: CDR1 SGHVS and CDR2 FQNEAQ. With V trimmed by 0 bases and J by 6 bases, 4 bases remained unmatched. Here the CDR3 DNA reads TGTGCCAGCAGCTTAGCCGGGACAGTTAATGGCTACACCTTC. Residues: CASSLAGTVNGYTF. The full variable domain, completed using reference TRBV7-8 and TRBJ1-2, is GAGVSQSPRYKVAKRGQDVALRCDPISGHVSLFWYQQALGQGPEFLTYFQNEAQLDKSGLPSDRFFAERPEGSVSTLKIQRTQQEDSAVYLCASSLAGTVNGYTFGSGTRLTVV.

V gene TRBV7-8 combines with J gene TRBJ2-7, with D possibly being TRBD1 (5 bases). In germline, CDR1 is SGHVS, CDR2 FQNEAQ. Trimming took off 5 bases at V and 2 bases at J, with 10 bases between the two ends. The CDR3 runs to 13 residues. CDR3 sequence: CASSRTQAYEQYF. The CDR3 bases are TGTGCCAGCAGCAGGACACAGGCCTACGAGCAGTACTTC.

A note on this clonotype: One end of the junction fails to match germline, which may point to a read error. The V and J genes are TRBV2 and TRBJ2-7; D possibly uses TRBD1 or TRBD2 (5 bases each). The CDR3 is made up of 11 amino acids. The germline V gene has CDR1 SNHLY and CDR2 FYNNEI. In DNA, the CDR3 is TGTGCCAGCTCAATGGAGTCCGGGACCCGCTTC. The encoded protein is CASSMESGTRF.

This clonotype has ten or more counts. The J gene is TRBJ2-1, the V gene TRBV19, with D tentatively TRBD1 (6 bases). This CDR3 has 16 residues. Germline CDR1 reads LNHDA; CDR2 reads SQIVND (reference sequence). Trimming took 6 bases from V and 7 from J, leaving 22 bases between them. The CDR3 nucleotides are TGTGCCAGTAGCACTAAAGGGGGAGTAAGGCCTAATGAGCAGTTCTTC. This codes for CASSTKGGVRPNEQFF.